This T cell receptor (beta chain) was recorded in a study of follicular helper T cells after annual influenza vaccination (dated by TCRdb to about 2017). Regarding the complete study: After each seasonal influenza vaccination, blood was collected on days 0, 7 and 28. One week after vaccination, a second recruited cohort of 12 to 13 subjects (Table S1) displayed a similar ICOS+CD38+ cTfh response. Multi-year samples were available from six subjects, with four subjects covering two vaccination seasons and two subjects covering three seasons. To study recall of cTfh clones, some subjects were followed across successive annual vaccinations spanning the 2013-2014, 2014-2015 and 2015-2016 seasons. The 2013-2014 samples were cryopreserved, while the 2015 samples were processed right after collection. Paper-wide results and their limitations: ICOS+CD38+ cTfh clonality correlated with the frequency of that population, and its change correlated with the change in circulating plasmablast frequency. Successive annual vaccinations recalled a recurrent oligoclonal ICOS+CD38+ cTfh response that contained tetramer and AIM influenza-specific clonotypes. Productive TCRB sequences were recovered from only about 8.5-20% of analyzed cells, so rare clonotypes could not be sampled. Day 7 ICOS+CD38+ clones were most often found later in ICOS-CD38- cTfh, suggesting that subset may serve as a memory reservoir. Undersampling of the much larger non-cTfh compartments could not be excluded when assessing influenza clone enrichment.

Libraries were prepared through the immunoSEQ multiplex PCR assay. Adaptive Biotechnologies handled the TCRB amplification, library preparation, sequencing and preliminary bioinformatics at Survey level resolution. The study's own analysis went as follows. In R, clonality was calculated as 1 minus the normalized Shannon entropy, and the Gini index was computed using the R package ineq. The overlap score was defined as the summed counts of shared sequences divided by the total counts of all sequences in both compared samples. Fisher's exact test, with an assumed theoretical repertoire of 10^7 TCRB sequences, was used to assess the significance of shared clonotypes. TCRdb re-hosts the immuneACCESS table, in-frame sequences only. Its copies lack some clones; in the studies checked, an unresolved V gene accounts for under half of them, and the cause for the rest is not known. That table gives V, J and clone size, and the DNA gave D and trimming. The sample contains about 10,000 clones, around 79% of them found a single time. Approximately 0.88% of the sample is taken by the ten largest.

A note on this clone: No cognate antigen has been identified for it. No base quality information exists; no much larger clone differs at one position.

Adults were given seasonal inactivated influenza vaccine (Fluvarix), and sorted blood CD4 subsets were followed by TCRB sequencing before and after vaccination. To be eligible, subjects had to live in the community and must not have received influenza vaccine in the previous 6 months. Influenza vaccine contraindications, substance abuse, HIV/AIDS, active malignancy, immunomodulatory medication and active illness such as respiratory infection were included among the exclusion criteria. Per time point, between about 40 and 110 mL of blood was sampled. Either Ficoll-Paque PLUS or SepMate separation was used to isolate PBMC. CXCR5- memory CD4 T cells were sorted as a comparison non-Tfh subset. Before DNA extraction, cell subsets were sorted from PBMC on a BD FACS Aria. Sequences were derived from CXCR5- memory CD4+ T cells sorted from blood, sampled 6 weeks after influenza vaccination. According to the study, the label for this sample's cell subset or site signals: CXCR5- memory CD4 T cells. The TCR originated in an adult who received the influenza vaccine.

The DNA sequence follows: TGTGCCAGCAGCTTAAGCGGGGGGTACGAGCAGTACTTC. Its product reads: CASSLSGGYEQYF. The chain employs TRBV7-3 and TRBJ2-7; 8 junctional bases match TRBD2. From its cysteine to its phenylalanine, the CDR3 spans 13 amino acids. Only CDR3 DNA is held: 39 bases, read in frame from base 1. CDR1 SGHTA and CDR2 FQGTGA are derived from the germline V gene. After removal of 1 base from V and 4 bases from J, the junction retains 0 bases not matched to a gene. Beyond the CDR3, the reference TRBV7-3 and TRBJ2-7 genes provide the residues; the full variable domain reads: GAGVSQTPSNKVTEKGKYVELRCDPISGHTALYWYRQSLGQGPEFLIYFQGTGAADDSGLPNDRFFAVRPEGSVSTLKIQRTERGDSAVYLCASSLSGGYEQYFGPGTRLTVT.